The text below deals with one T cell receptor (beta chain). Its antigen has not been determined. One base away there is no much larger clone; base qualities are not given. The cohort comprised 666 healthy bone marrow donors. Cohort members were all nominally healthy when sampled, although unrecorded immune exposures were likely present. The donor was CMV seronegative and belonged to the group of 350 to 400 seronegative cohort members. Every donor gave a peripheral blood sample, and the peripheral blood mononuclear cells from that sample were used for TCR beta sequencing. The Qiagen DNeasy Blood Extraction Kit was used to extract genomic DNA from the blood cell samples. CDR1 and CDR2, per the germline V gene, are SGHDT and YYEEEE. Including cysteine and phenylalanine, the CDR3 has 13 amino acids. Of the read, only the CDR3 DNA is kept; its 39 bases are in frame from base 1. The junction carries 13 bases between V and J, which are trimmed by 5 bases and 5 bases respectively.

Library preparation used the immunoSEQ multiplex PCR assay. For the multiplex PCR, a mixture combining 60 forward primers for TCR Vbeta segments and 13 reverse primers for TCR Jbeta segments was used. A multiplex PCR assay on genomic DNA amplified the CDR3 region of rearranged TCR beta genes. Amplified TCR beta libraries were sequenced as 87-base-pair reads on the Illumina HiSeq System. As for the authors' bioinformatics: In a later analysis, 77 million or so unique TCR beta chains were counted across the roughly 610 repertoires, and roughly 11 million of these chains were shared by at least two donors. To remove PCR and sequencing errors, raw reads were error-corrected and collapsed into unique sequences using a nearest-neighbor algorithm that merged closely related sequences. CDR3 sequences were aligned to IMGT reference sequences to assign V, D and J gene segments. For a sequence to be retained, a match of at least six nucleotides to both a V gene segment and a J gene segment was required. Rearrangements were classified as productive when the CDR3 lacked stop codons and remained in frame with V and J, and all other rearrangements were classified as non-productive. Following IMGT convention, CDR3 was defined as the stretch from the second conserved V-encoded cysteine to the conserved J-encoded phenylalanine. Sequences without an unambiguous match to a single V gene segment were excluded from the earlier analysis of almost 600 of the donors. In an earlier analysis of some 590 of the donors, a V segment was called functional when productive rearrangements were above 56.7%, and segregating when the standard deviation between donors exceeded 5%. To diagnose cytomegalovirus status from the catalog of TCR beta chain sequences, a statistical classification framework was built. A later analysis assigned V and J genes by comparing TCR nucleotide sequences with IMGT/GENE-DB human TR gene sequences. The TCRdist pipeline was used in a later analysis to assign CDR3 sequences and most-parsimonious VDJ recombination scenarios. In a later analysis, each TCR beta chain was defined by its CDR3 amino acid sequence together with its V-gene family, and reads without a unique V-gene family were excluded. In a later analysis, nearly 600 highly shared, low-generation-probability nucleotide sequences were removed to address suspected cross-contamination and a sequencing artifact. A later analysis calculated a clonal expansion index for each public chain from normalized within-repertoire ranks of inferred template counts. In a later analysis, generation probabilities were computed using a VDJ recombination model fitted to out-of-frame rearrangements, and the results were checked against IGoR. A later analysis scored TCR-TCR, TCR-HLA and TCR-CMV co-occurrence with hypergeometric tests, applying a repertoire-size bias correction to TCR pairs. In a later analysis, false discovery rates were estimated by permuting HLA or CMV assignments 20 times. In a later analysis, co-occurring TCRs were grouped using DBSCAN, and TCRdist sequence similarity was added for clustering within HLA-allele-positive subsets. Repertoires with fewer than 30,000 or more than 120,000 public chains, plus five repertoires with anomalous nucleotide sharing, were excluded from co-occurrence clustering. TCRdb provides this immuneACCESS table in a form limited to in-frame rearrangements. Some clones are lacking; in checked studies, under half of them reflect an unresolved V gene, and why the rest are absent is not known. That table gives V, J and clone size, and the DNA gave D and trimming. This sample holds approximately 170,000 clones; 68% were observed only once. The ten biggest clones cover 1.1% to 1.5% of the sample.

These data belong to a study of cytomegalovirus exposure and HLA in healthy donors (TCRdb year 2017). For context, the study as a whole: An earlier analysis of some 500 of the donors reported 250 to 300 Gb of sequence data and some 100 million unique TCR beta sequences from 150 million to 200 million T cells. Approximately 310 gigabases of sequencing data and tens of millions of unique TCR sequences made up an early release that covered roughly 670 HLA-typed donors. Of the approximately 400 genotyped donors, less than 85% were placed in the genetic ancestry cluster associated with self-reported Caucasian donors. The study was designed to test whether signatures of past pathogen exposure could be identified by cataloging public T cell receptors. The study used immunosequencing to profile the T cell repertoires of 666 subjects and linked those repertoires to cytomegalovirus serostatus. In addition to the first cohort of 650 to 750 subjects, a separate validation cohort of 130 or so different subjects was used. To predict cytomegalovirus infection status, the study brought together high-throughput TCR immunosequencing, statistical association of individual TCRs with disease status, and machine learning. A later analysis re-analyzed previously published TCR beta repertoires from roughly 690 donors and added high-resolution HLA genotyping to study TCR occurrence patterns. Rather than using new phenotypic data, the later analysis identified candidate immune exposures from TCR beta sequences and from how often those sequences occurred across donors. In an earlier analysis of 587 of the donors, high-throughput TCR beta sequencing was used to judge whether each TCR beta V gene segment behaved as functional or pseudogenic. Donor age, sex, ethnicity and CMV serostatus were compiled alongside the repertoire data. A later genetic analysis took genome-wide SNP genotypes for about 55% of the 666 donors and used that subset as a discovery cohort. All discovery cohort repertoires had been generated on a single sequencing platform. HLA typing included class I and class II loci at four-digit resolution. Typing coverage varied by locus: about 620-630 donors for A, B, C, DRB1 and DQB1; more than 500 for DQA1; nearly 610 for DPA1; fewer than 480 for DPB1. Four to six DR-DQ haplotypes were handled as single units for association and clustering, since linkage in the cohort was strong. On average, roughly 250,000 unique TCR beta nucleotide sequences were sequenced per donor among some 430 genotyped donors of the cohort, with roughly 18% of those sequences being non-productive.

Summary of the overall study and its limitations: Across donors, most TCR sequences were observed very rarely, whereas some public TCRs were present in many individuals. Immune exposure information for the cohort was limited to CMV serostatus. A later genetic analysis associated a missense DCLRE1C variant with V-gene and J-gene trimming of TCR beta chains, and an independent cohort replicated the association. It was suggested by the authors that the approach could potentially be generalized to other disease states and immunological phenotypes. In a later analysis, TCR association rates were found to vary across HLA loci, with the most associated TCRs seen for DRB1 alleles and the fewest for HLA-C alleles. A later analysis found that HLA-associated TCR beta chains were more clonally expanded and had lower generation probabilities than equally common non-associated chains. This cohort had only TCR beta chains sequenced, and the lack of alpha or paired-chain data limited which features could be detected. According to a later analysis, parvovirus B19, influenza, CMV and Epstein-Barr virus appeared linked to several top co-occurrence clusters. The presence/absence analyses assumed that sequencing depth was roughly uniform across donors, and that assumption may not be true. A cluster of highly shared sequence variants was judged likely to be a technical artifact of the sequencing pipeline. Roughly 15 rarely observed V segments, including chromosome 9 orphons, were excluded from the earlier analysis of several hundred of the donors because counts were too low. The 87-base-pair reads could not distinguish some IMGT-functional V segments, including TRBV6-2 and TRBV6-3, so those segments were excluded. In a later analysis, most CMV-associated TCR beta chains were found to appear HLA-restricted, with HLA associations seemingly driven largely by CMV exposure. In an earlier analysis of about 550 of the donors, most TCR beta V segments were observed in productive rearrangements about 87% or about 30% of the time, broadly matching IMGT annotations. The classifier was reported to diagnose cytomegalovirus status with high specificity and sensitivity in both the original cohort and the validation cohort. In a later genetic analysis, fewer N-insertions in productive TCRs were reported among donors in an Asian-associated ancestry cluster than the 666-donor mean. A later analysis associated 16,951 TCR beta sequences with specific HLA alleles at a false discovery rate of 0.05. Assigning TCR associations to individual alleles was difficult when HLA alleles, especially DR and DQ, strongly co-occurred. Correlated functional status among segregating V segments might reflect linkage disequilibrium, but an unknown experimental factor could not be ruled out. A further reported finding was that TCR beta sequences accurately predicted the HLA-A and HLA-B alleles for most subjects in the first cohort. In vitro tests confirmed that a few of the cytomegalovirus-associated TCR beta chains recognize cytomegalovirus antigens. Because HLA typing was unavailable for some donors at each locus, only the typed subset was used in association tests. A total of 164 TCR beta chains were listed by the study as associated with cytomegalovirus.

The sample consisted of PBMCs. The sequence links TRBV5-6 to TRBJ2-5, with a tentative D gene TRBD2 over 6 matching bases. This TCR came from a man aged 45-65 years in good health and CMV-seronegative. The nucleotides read TGTGCCAGCAGATGGGGGGTAGGGGAGACCCAGTACTTC. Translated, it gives CASRWGVGETQYF. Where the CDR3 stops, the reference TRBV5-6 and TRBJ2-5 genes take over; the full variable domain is DAGVTQSPTHLIKTRGQQVTLRCSPKSGHDTVSWYQQALGQGPQFIFQYYEEEERQRGNFPDRFSGHQFPNYSSELNVNALLLGDSALYLCASRWGVGETQYFGPGTRLLVL.